Below, 23 T cell receptor beta chains from the same sample are listed, as sequenced in a study of cytomegalovirus exposure and HLA in healthy donors. TCRdb's copy holds only in-frame clones and misses some; the assay was immunoSEQ multiplex PCR. The sample holds 200,000 to 250,000 clones, approximately 88% seen once. Sequenced: PBMCs. Receptors were obtained from a woman aged 30 to 39 in good health and CMV-seropositive.

The genes are TRBV18 and TRBJ2-7; 10 bases line up with TRBD2. J gave up 7 bases and V 5 bases, and 11 bases lay outside the gene matches. This CDR3 is built from 15 residues. Germline CDR1 is KGHSH and CDR2 is LQKENI. CDR3 amino acids: CASSSLAGASGEQYF. Written as DNA, the CDR3 is TGTGCCAGCTCAAGCCTAGCGGGGGCGTCGGGGGAGCAGTACTTC.

The chain joins TRBV6-5 to TRBJ2-7, with D perhaps matching TRBD1 (6 bases). CDR1 and CDR2 (germline): MNHEY, SVGAGI. V was pared by 0 bases and J by 3 bases, with 12 bases between. The CDR3 has 15 residues. The CDR3 sequence is CASSYSQGQGYEQYF. The CDR3 coding sequence is TGTGCCAGCAGTTACTCTCAGGGGCAGGGCTACGAGCAGTACTTC.

This chain uses TRBV30 with TRBJ1-1, with D perhaps TRBD1 (5 bases). V was cut by 5 bases and J by 10 bases, with 20 bases left in between. This CDR3 has 13 residues. The germline V gene has CDR1 GTSNPN and CDR2 SVGIG (reference sequence). Written as DNA, the CDR3 is TGTGCCTGGCACGGGACTTACCTAGGAGTAGCTTTCTTT. This translates into CAWHGTYLGVAFF.

This clone was counted a few times. The V gene is TRBV6-5, the J gene TRBJ1-1; no reliable D call. The CDR3 has 13 residues. Germline V lookup: CDR1 MNHEY, CDR2 SVGAGI. Trimming pared 6 bases from V and 1 base from J, leaving 9 bases between. CDR3 amino acids: CASSLDPNTEAFF. In DNA form, the CDR3 reads TGTGCCAGCAGCCTGGACCCGAACACTGAAGCTTTCTTT.

CDR3: CASSYYRQGSEGYTF. CDR3 in DNA: TGTGCCAGCAGTTATTACCGACAGGGCTCGGAAGGCTACACCTTC. This rearrangement joins TRBV6-5 to TRBJ1-2; TRBD1 agrees at 7 bases. Germline V lookup: CDR1 MNHEY, CDR2 SVGAGI. The ends lost 3 bases at V and 8 bases at J; junction bases unmatched: 12. The CDR3 is 15 amino acids.

V gene TRBV27 combines with J gene TRBJ2-1; the match to TRBD2 covers 9 bases. CDR1 MNHEY and CDR2 SMNVEV come from the germline V gene (reference sequence). The CDR3 consists of 14 residues. V lost 4 bases and J lost 10; bases outside the gene matches: 8. CDR3 sequence reads: CASSSSGTLGEQFF. The CDR3 DNA reads as TGTGCCAGCAGTTCTAGCGGGACACTTGGAGAGCAGTTCTTC.

The rearrangement uses TRBV29-1 and TRBJ2-2; D is ambiguous. Trimming left V 3 bases short and J 7 bases short, with 3 bases between. The CDR3 has 10 amino acids. Germline V CDR1 and CDR2: SQVTM, ANQGSEA. In DNA form, the CDR3 reads TGCAGCGTTGATGTCGGGGAGCTGTTTTTT. This encodes CSVDVGELFF.

CDR3 region: CASTGGVPLNYGYTF. DNA of the CDR3: TGTGCCAGCACCGGGGGGGTACCGCTTAACTATGGCTACACCTTC. The chain has TRBV2 and TRBJ1-2, with D possibly matching TRBD1 (5 bases). Trimming shortened V by 7 bases and J by 1 base, and 16 bases separated the two germline ends. This CDR3 is built from 15 residues. CDR1 SNHLY and CDR2 FYNNEI come from the germline V gene.

This chain links TRBV29-1 with TRBJ2-7, with 7 bases fitting TRBD1. Germline lookup yields CDR1 SQVTM and CDR2 ANQGSEA. This CDR3 is built from 12 residues. J was trimmed by 3 bases and V by 6 bases; bases with no gene match: 5. The CDR3: CSVTGLNYEQYF. CDR3 DNA: TGCAGCGTGACAGGGCTGAACTACGAGCAGTACTTC.

The table lists this clone with a few counts. The rearrangement uses TRBV28 and TRBJ1-2; D remains unclear. The CDR3 has 12 amino acids. The germline V and J ends were trimmed by 6 bases and 1 base, with 6 bases remaining between them. CDR1 is MDHEN and CDR2 is SYDVKM in the germline V gene. This CDR3 is CASSSFNYGYTF. The CDR3, as DNA: TGTGCCAGCAGCAGCTTTAACTATGGCTACACCTTC.

The V gene is TRBV6-1, the J gene TRBJ2-2; a weak D match, TRBD1 (6 bases). CDR3 length equals 15 residues. Per germline, CDR1 MNHNS and CDR2 SASEGT. V was pared by 0 bases and J by 2 bases, with 7 bases between. CDR3 in DNA: TGTGCCAGCAGTGAAGCGGGACAAAACACCGGGGAGCTGTTTTTT. It encodes CASSEAGQNTGELFF.

The chain recombines TRBV5-1 with TRBJ2-1; D is undetermined. The CDR3 is 9 residues long. In germline, CDR1 is SGHRS, CDR2 YFSETQ. Trimming stripped 6 bases from V and 9 bases from J, with 4 bases between. Here the CDR3 reads CASIFEQFF. The CDR3 nucleotides read TGCGCCAGCATTTTTGAGCAGTTCTTC.

This chain connects TRBV10-3 to TRBJ1-2, with 9 nucleotides matching TRBD1. The CDR3 totals 13 residues. Per germline, CDR1 ENHRY and CDR2 SYGVKD. J was trimmed by 4 bases and V by 8 bases; bases with no gene match: 5. CDR3 residues: CAIGDRVIYGYTF. Here the CDR3 DNA reads TGTGCCATCGGGGACAGGGTCATCTATGGCTACACCTTC.

The sample holds one count of this clone. V gene TRBV10-3 combines with J gene TRBJ1-5; 7 nucleotides line up with TRBD1. The V gene end was trimmed by 10 bases and the J gene end by 0 bases; junction bases not matched to a gene: 15. This CDR3 is built from 17 residues. Per the germline V gene, CDR1 is ENHRY and CDR2 is SYGVKD. The DNA of the CDR3 is TGTGCCACCCTCCCCAGCTACAGGGGAAGTAGCAATCAGCCCCAGCATTTT. Encoded protein: CATLPSYRGSSNQPQHF.

The rearrangement uses TRBV10-1 and TRBJ1-1; TRBD1 matches 8 bases. This CDR3 is 14 amino acids long. Germline V CDR1 and CDR2: WNHNN, SYGVQD (reference sequence). V was clipped by 9 bases and J by 2 bases; unmatched bases: 8. The CDR3 DNA is TGCGCCAGTAGTCGATCAGGGGGCAACACTGAAGCTTTCTTT. Its translation is CASSRSGGNTEAFF.

The CDR3 sequence is CASSSEGRGDSYEQYF. The CDR3, as DNA: TGCGCCAGCAGCTCTGAGGGGAGGGGGGATTCCTACGAGCAGTACTTC. V gene TRBV5-1 combines with J gene TRBJ2-7, with D possibly being TRBD2 (7 bases). From germline, CDR1 is SGHRS and CDR2 YFSETQ. V lost 3 bases and J lost 1, with 17 bases in between. The CDR3 has 16 residues.

The chain joins TRBV2 to TRBJ2-1, with TRBD1 matching 7 bases. The ends lost 8 bases at V and 10 bases at J; junction bases unmatched: 5. CDR1 is SNHLY and CDR2 is FYNNEI in the germline V gene. This CDR3 spans 11 amino acids. DNA of the CDR3: TGTGCCAGCTGTGGGACAGCAGAGCAGTTCTTC. Amino acid sequence: CASCGTAEQFF.

CDR3 sequence (DNA): TGTGCCAGCAGTTTATACAGTGAGGGTTCGGTTGTCTACACCTTC. Its translation is CASSLYSEGSVVYTF. This rearrangement joins TRBV28 to TRBJ1-2; D gene ambiguous. Germline V lookup: CDR1 MDHEN, CDR2 SYDVKM. With 1 base removed from V and 10 bases from J, the gap between germline ends came to 19 bases. The CDR3 contains 15 residues.

In its sample, this clone was seen a few times. This chain joins TRBV27 and TRBJ2-2; D gene ambiguous. The V end lost 6 bases, the J end lost 1 base, and 3 bases lay between the germline ends. CDR1 and CDR2 from the germline V gene are MNHEY and SMNVEV (reference sequence). This CDR3 spans 12 amino acids. The CDR3 spells CASRMNTGELFF. The CDR3 region has the DNA TGTGCCAGCAGGATGAACACCGGGGAGCTGTTTTTT.

The V gene is TRBV25-1, the J gene TRBJ2-7, with D possibly matching TRBD1 (7 bases). This CDR3 contains 17 residues. Germline CDR1 is MGHDK and CDR2 is SYGVNS. V lost 5 bases, J lost 10 bases, and 30 bases lay in between. Written as DNA, the CDR3 is TGTGCCAGCAGTCAAAGAGCCCGCGGGACAGCGGACCCACCTCAGTACTTC. Translating gives CASSQRARGTADPPQYF.

CDR3 sequence: CASSQGLGYYNEQFF. CDR3 nucleotide sequence: TGTGCCAGCAGCCAAGGATTAGGGTACTACAATGAGCAGTTCTTC. The rearrangement links TRBV14 to TRBJ2-1, with no clear D. The germline CDR1 and CDR2 sequences are SGHDN and FVKESK. This CDR3 has 15 amino acids. V lost 1 base, J lost 3 bases, and 10 bases lay in between. The full variable domain, completed using reference TRBV14 and TRBJ2-1, is EAGVTQFPSHSVIEKGQTVTLRCDPISGHDNLYWYRRVMGKEIKFLLHFVKESKQDESGMPNNRFLAERTGGTYSTLKVQPAELEDSGVYFCASSQGLGYYNEQFFGPGTRLTVL.

This clone was recorded once. The same CDR3 is also encoded by other DNA sequences in this sample. The chain couples TRBV30 to TRBJ2-1; D gene uncertain. The CDR3 runs to 14 residues. The V gene's germline CDR1 is GTSNPN and CDR2 SVGIG (reference sequence). The V end lost 0 bases, the J end lost 0 bases, and 6 bases lay between the germline ends. In DNA, the CDR3 is TGTGCCTGGAGTGTAGGAAGCTCCTACAATGAGCAGTTCTTC. It is translated as CAWSVGSSYNEQFF.

The chain uses TRBV5-1 and TRBJ1-5, with TRBD1 identical over 7 bases. The CDR3 extends over 14 amino acids. Germline values: CDR1 SGHRS, CDR2 YFSETQ. V shed 3 bases, J shed 7 bases, and the junction held 7 bases outside the gene matches. The CDR3 nucleotides read TGCGCCAGCAGCTCGACAGGGCCGGACCAGCCCCAGCATTTT. As protein: CASSSTGPDQPQHF.